A single sample is the source of the 20 T cell receptor beta chains below, sequenced in a study of T cell responses to AZD1222 COVID-19 vaccine. TCRdb's copy holds only in-frame clones and misses some; the assay was immunoSEQ multiplex PCR. The sample contains approximately 130,000 clones, around 89% of which appear only once. The starting material was peripheral blood, obtained on day 0 of MenACWY control vaccination. The receptors come from an adult in good health.

The J gene is TRBJ2-2, the V gene TRBV10-3; D is perhaps TRBD2 (6 bases). The CDR3 covers 14 residues. With 6 bases removed from V and 6 bases from J, the gap between germline ends came to 14 bases. Germline CDR1 reads ENHRY; CDR2 reads SYGVKD. The CDR3 DNA reads as TGTGCCATCAGGGGGGACTCAGGCCCCGGGGAGCTGTTTTTT. This encodes CAIRGDSGPGELFF.

This sequence joins TRBV7-2 and TRBJ2-2; D is perhaps TRBD1 or TRBD2 (6 bases each). Germline-derived CDR1 and CDR2 are SGHTA and FQGNSA. Trimming shortened V by 5 bases and J by 4 bases, and 14 bases separated the two germline ends. This CDR3 is built from 15 residues. As DNA, the CDR3 is TGTGCCAGCAGCCAGGCTGGGGGGCCCACCGGGGAGCTGTTTTTT. Protein sequence: CASSQAGGPTGELFF.

This sequence joins TRBV4-1 and TRBJ2-1; no clear D gene. V was shortened by 3 bases and J by 3 bases, with 3 bases between the two germline ends. This CDR3 is built from 12 residues. In germline, CDR1 is MGHRA, CDR2 YSYEKL. This CDR3 is CASSHLYNEQFF. CDR3 in DNA: TGCGCCAGCAGCCACCTCTACAATGAGCAGTTCTTC.

The chain is built from TRBV30 and TRBJ2-3; D not certain. V lost 2 bases and J 4 bases, leaving 16 bases between the germline ends. The CDR3 contains 15 residues. CDR1 and CDR2 (germline): GTSNPN, SVGIG (reference sequence). CDR3 residues: CAWSQGISQSDTQYF. The DNA for the CDR3 is TGTGCCTGGAGTCAAGGGATCTCTCAATCAGATACGCAGTATTTT.

Here the CDR3 DNA reads TGTGCCAGCAGCAGGGGGGGCACAGATACGCAGTATTTT. The encoded protein is CASSRGGTDTQYF. The chain joins TRBV7-3 to TRBJ2-3; D assignment may be TRBD1 or TRBD2 (6 bases each). V was cut by 5 bases and J by 1 base, with 7 bases left in between. Germline CDR1 and CDR2: SGHTA and FQGTGA. The CDR3 runs 13 residues.

The V call is TRBV12-3 or TRBV12-4, the J call TRBJ2-7, with 9 bases aligning to TRBD2. Losses at the gene ends were 6 bases for V and 5 bases for J; bases not matched to a gene: 5. This CDR3 region has 13 residues. CDR3 region: CASSPSGTHEQYF. In DNA form, the CDR3 reads TGTGCCAGCAGCCCTAGCGGGACCCACGAGCAGTACTTC.

A single count supports this clone. The J gene is TRBJ2-5, the V gene TRBV11-2, with D unclear. Germline values: CDR1 SGHAT, CDR2 FQNNGV. V was shortened by 7 bases and J by 2 bases, with 11 bases between the two germline ends. This CDR3 has 13 residues. CDR3 residues: CASTSGGQETQYF. The CDR3 DNA follows: TGTGCCAGCACCTCCGGCGGTCAAGAGACCCAGTACTTC.

This clone was seen a handful of times. The genes are TRBV7-2 and TRBJ2-3; the D gene is possibly TRBD2 (6 bases). The germline CDR1 and CDR2 sequences are SGHTA and FQGNSA. The germline V and J ends were trimmed by 4 bases and 2 bases, with 25 bases remaining between them. The CDR3 contains 19 residues. CDR3 DNA sequence: TGTGCCAGCAGCTCGCCCGTTAAATATCTGCTAGCGTTCACAGATACGCAGTATTTT. Its translation is CASSSPVKYLLAFTDTQYF.

J is TRBJ2-5 and V is TRBV5-4, with TRBD1 matching 9 bases. The germline V gene has CDR1 SGHNT and CDR2 YYREEE (reference sequence). V dropped 2 bases and J dropped 5; count of bases not matched to a gene: 4. This CDR3 region has 14 residues. The CDR3: CASSLQGAAETQYF. The CDR3, as DNA: TGTGCCAGCAGCTTACAGGGGGCCGCGGAGACCCAGTACTTC.

The chain has TRBV15 and TRBJ2-6; no clear D gene. This CDR3 is 16 amino acids long. Germline loops: CDR1 LNHNV, CDR2 YYDKDF (reference sequence). The germline V and J ends were trimmed by 0 bases and 1 base, with 7 bases remaining between them. The CDR3 DNA reads as TGTGCCACCAGCAGAGATCGCAGGTCTGGGGCCAACGTCCTGACTTTC. It encodes CATSRDRRSGANVLTF.

The gene calls are TRBV30 and TRBJ1-2; D possibly corresponds to TRBD1 (5 bases). Germline V gene sequence: CDR1 GTSNPN, CDR2 SVGIG (reference sequence). This CDR3 spans 12 amino acids. V was cut by 1 base and J by 10 bases, with 13 bases left in between. The CDR3 region has the DNA TGTGCCTGGAGTGCAGACAGTATACTCTACACCTTC. Amino acid sequence: CAWSADSILYTF.

This clone came up a few times. This rearrangement joins TRBV4-1 to TRBJ1-4; no definite D call. CDR3 length: 15 residues. V shed 0 bases and J shed 5 bases, with 10 bases lying between them. From germline, CDR1 is MGHRA and CDR2 YSYEKL. In nucleotides, the CDR3 is TGCGCCAGCAGCCAAGATGGTTCAGAGAATGAAAAACTGTTTTTT. It codes for CASSQDGSENEKLFF.

The CDR3 sequence: CAWSGRKNIQYF. The CDR3 DNA reads as TGTGCCTGGAGTGGGCGGAAAAACATTCAGTACTTC. This chain joins TRBV30 and TRBJ2-4, with D unresolved. The CDR3 extends over 12 amino acids. V lost 1 base and J 4 bases, leaving 5 bases between the germline ends. Germline V gene data show CDR1 as GTSNPN and CDR2 as SVGIG (reference sequence).

This clone was seen just once. The chain combines TRBV7-3 with TRBJ2-1; D ambiguous. Looked up from germline, CDR1 is SGHTA and CDR2 is FQGTGA. The CDR3 loop spans 13 amino acids. V was shortened by 1 base and J by 3 bases, with 4 bases between the two germline ends. DNA for the CDR3: TGTGCCAGCAGCTTAAGTGGCTACAATGAGCAGTTCTTC. Encoded protein: CASSLSGYNEQFF. The complete variable domain, with remaining parts taken from reference TRBV7-3 and TRBJ2-1, reads GAGVSQTPSNKVTEKGKYVELRCDPISGHTALYWYRQSLGQGPEFLIYFQGTGAADDSGLPNDRFFAVRPEGSVSTLKIQRTERGDSAVYLCASSLSGYNEQFFGPGTRLTVL.

The chain employs TRBV7-9 and TRBJ2-5, with no clear D. Germline V gene sequence: CDR1 SEHNR, CDR2 FQNEAQ (reference sequence). This CDR3 has 18 amino acids. Deletions cut 2 bases from V and 5 bases from J, with 24 bases between. This CDR3 is CASSLSVSTVGFLETQYF. In nucleotides, the CDR3 is TGTGCCAGCAGCTTATCCGTCTCAACGGTGGGATTTTTGGAGACCCAGTACTTC.

This chain links TRBV2 with TRBJ2-5, with 9 bases aligning to TRBD2. Germline V lookup: CDR1 SNHLY, CDR2 FYNNEI. With V trimmed by 6 bases and J by 4 bases, 6 bases remained unmatched. This CDR3 is 14 amino acids long. CDR3 in amino acids: CASRAGTSRETQYF. CDR3 nucleotide sequence: TGTGCCAGCAGGGCCGGGACTAGCCGAGAGACCCAGTACTTC.

The V gene is TRBV11-2, the J gene TRBJ1-2; the match to TRBD1 covers 8 bases. CDR1 SGHAT and CDR2 FQNNGV come from the germline V gene. Germline trimming cut 0 bases from V and 1 base from J; bases unmatched to any gene: 10. The length of the CDR3 is 18 residues. CDR3 protein: CASSLDKGQASFNYGYTF. As DNA, the CDR3 is TGTGCCAGCAGCTTAGATAAGGGACAGGCCTCCTTTAACTATGGCTACACCTTC.

The rearrangement uses TRBV11-3 and TRBJ1-6; D is unclear. The CDR3 extends over 14 amino acids. Germline loops: CDR1 SGHNT, CDR2 YENEEA. The V end lost 1 base, the J end lost 10 bases, and 11 bases lay between the germline ends. CDR3 in DNA: TGTGCCAGCAGCTTAGGGTTCCGGGAATCACCCCTCCACTTT. Translated, it gives CASSLGFRESPLHF. The complete variable domain, with remaining parts taken from reference TRBV11-3 and TRBJ1-6, reads EAGVVQSPRYKIIEKKQPVAFWCNPISGHNTLYWYLQNLGQGPELLIRYENEEAVDDSQLPKDRFSAERLKGVDSTLKIQPAELGDSAVYLCASSLGFRESPLHFGNGTRLTVT.

The DNA for the CDR3 is TGTGCCAGCAGCGACGACAGGGGCACAGATACGCAGTATTTT. Its translation is CASSDDRGTDTQYF. The rearrangement uses TRBV9 and TRBJ2-3, with TRBD1 matching over 7 bases. J was trimmed by 1 base and V by 3 bases; bases with no gene match: 2. The CDR3 runs to 14 residues. From germline, CDR1 is SGDLS and CDR2 YYNGEE.

The V gene is TRBV7-2, the J gene TRBJ1-1; TRBD1 might be the D (5 bases). The germline gives CDR1 SGHTA, CDR2 FQGNSA. V lost 5 bases and J lost 0, with 10 bases in between. The CDR3 covers 14 residues. As DNA, the CDR3 is TGTGCCAGCAGCCCAGGGACGGTGAACACTGAAGCTTTCTTT. It translates to CASSPGTVNTEAFF.